In this sample, the clone carrying this T cell receptor (beta chain) turned up once. The antigen is not known. The record originates from a study of T cell responses to AZD1222 COVID-19 vaccine. The method was immunoSEQ multiplex PCR; TCRdb's version includes in-frame clones alone and lacks a portion of them. The sample shows 90,000 to 150,000 clones, 70% to 90% of them seen only once. General observations from the study: A mostly white British donor set with more females was recruited, and clonal diversity was possibly underestimated.

Germline CDR1 reads LGHDT; CDR2 reads YNNKEL (reference sequence). Trimming removed 4 bases from V and 0 bases from J; junction bases left unmatched: 1. The CDR3 extends over 15 amino acids. The sequence was collected from an adult in good health. Here the sequenced sample was peripheral blood, taken on day 0 of AZD1222 vaccination. The rearrangement joins TRBV3-1 (or the pseudogene TRBV3-2) to TRBJ1-1; 11 bases map to TRBD1. The CDR3, as DNA: TGTGCCAGCAGCCGGACAGGGGGCATGAACACTGAAGCTTTCTTT. This encodes CASSRTGGMNTEAFF.